Given below is one T cell receptor (beta chain) in context. Its antigen remains unidentified. This sample stems from a study of regulatory T cells in long-lasting Graves disease. Whole-study findings and limits: Lower TCR diversity characterized persistent Graves' patients relative to newly diagnosed patients.

The time point: persistent/refractory GD, antithyroid drugs over 5 years with positive TRAb. The authors made the TCR library using RNA they extracted from PBMCs. In building TCR beta libraries, iRepertoire HTBI primers were used together with Arm-PCR of CDR3 regions. MiXCR, applied by TCRdb to the multiplex PCR reads, yields one record per CDR3 protein. The table includes some 430,000 distinct CDR3 sequences, around a fifth detected once. The sample in question was peripheral blood mononuclear cells (PBMCs), obtained when the disease was refractory, from a patient treated with antithyroid drugs. The sequence was collected from a female donor with Graves disease.

The CDR3 coding sequence is TGTGCCAGCAGCTCTGGGAACATGAACACTGAAGCTTTCTTT. It codes for CASSSGNMNTEAFF. The chain couples TRBV5-6 to TRBJ1-1; D is uncertain. V was trimmed by 3 bases and J by 0 bases, leaving 9 bases between them. CDR1 SGHDT and CDR2 YYEEEE come from the germline V gene. The CDR3 sequence is 14 residues long.